This T cell receptor beta chain came from a study of vaccination and CD4 T cells after COVID-19. Study-level information: The convalescent population consisted of six males and four females, two of whom were of Hispanic ethnicity. Study-wide findings and caveats: Recorded median SARS-CoV-2-reactive clonotype numbers increased from around 21 to 38 without reaching significance. The analysis of convalescent patients involved relatively few individuals and lacked early post-infection timepoints.

Sequenced with the Oncomine TCR Beta short-read assay was DNA taken from cultured CD4+ T cells. TCRdb used MiXCR to reprocess the PCR reads, holding one entry per CDR3 protein. The table records some 15,000 distinct CDR3 sequences, 20% to 25% of them present only once. The CDR3 has 17 residues. CDR1 and CDR2 from the germline V gene are LNHNV and YYDKDF (reference sequence). The V and J ends lost 2 bases and 0 bases respectively, with 14 bases between them. Treatment described: roughly ten-day PBMC culture with coronavirus spike peptide pools or control peptides (ViraFEST assay). Half the growth medium was swapped for new IL-2 medium on days 3 and 7. This clonotype is medium-sized. Its antigen remains unknown.

The sample consisted of cultured CD4+ T cells from blood. The sequence was obtained from a human donor with COVID-19. V and J are TRBV15 and TRBJ1-3; D is unclear. CDR3 nucleotides: TGTGCCACCAGCAGACAACACGGCCTAGACTCTGGAAACACCATATATTTT. Translation gives CATSRQHGLDSGNTIYF.